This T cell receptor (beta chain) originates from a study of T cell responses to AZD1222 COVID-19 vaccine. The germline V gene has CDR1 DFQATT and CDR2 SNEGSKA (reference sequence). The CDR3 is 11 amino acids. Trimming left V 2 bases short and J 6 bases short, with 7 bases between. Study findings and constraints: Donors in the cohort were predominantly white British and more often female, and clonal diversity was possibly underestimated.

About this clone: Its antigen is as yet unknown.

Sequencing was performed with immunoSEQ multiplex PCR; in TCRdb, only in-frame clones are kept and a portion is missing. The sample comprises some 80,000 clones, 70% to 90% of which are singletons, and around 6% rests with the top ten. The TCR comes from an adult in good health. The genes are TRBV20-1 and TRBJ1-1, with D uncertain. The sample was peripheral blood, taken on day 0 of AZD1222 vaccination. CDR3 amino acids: CSARWTPEAFF. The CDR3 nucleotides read TGCAGTGCTAGATGGACGCCTGAAGCTTTCTTT.